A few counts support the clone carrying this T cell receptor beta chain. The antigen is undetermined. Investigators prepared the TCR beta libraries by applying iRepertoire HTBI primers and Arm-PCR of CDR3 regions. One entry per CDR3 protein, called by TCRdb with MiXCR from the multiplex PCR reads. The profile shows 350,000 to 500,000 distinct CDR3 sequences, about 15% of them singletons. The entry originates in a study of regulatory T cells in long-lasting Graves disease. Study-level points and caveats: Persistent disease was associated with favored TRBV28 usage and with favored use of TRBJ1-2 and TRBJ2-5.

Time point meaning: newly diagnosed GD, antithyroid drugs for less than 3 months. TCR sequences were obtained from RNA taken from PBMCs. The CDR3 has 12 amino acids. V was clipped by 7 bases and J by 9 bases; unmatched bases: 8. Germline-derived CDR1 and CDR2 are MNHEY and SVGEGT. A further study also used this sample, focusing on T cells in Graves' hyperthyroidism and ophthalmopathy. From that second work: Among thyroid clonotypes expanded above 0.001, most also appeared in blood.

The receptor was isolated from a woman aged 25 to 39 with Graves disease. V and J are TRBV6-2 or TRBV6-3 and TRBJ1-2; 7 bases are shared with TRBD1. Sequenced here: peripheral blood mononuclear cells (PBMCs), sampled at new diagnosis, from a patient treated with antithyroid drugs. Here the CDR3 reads CASKGGVIRYTF. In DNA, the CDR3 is TGTGCCAGCAAAGGGGGCGTTATTCGCTACACCTTC.